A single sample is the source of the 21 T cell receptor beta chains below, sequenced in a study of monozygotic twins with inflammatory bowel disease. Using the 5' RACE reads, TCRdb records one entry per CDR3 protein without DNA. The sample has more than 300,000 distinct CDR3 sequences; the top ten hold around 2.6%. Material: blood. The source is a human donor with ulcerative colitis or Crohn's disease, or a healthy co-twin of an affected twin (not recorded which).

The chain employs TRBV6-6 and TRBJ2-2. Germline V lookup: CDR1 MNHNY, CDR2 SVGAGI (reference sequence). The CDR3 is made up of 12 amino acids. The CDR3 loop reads CASSDDGGELFF.

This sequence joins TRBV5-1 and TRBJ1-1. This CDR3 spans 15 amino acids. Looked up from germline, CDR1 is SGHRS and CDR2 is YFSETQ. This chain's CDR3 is CASSLGNGMNTEAFF.

CDR3 amino acids: CASSEAQTGDQETQYF. The chain employs TRBV2 and TRBJ2-5; no DNA is available, so the TRBD1 call from TCRdb remains unchecked. Germline loops: CDR1 SNHLY, CDR2 FYNNEI. This CDR3 has 16 amino acids.

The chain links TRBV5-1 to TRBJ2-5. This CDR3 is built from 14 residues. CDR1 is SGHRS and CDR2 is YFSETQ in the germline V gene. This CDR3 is CASAVGSTKETQYF.

CDR3 protein: CASSQETGWGTDTQYF. This chain links TRBV4-3 with TRBJ2-3. The CDR3 extends over 16 amino acids. Germline CDR1 is LGHNA and CDR2 is YSLEER.

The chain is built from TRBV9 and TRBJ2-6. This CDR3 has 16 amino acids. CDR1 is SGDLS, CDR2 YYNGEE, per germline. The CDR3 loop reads CASSVARASGANVLTF.

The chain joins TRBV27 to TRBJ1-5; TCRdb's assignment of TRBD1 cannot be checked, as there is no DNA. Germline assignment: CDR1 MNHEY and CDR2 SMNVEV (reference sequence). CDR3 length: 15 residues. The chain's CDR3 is CASSLFGAGNQPQHF.

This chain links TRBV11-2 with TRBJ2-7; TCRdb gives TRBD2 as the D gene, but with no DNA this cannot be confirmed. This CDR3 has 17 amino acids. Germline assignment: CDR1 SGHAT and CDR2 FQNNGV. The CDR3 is CASSLDLPTTPIHEQYF.

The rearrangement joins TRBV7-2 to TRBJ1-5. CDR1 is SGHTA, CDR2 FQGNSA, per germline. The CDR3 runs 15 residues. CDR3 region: CASSPLGEGNQPQHF.

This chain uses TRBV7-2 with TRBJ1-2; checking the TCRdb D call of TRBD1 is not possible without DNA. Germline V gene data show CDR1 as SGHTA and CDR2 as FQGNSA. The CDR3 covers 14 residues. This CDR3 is CASSSTTASNGYTF.

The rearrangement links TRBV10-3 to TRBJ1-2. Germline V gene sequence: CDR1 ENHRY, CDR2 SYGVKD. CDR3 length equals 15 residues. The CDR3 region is CAIASPTTDSYGYTF.

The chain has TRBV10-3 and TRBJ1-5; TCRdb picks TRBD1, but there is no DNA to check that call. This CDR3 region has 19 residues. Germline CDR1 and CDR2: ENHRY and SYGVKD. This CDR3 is CAISDFPWKESYSNQPQHF.

This CDR3 is CSARIPGRGRTNEKLFF. This chain uses TRBV20-1 with TRBJ1-4; the TRBD1 assignment by TCRdb is unverifiable without DNA. The length of the CDR3 is 17 residues. The germline gives CDR1 DFQATT, CDR2 SNEGSKA (reference sequence).

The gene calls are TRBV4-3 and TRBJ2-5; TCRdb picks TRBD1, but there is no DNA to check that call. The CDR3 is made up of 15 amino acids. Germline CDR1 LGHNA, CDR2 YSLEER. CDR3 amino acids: CASSQARDIQETQYF.

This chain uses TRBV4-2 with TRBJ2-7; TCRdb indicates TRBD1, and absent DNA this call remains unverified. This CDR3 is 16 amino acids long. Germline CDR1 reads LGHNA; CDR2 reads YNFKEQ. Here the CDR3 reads CASSHLGQGSSYEQYF.

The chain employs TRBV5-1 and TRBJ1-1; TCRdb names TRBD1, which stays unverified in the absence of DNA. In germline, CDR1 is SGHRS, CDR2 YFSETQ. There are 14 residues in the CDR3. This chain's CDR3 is CASSLGTGGTEAFF.

The CDR3 spells CASSQPGGAIASTDTQYF. The chain carries TRBV9 and TRBJ2-3; absent DNA, TCRdb's TRBD2 call cannot be checked. CDR3 length: 18 residues. Germline CDR1 SGDLS, CDR2 YYNGEE.

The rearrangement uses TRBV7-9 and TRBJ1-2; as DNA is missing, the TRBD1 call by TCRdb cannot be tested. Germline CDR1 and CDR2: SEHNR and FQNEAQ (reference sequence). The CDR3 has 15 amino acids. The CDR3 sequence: CASSSGTGDTYGYTF.

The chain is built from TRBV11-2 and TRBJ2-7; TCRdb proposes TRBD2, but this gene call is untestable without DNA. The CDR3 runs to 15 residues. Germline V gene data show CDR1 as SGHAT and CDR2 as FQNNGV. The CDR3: CASSSGLAGYYEQYF.

The CDR3 reads CASSFTGASQPQHF. This rearrangement joins TRBV27 to TRBJ1-5; no DNA is available, so the TRBD1 call from TCRdb remains unchecked. CDR1 and CDR2 from the germline V gene are MNHEY and SMNVEV (reference sequence). The CDR3 covers 14 residues.

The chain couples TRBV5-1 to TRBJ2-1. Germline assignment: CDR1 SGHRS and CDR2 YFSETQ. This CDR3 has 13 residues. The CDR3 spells CASSLTSYNEQFF.